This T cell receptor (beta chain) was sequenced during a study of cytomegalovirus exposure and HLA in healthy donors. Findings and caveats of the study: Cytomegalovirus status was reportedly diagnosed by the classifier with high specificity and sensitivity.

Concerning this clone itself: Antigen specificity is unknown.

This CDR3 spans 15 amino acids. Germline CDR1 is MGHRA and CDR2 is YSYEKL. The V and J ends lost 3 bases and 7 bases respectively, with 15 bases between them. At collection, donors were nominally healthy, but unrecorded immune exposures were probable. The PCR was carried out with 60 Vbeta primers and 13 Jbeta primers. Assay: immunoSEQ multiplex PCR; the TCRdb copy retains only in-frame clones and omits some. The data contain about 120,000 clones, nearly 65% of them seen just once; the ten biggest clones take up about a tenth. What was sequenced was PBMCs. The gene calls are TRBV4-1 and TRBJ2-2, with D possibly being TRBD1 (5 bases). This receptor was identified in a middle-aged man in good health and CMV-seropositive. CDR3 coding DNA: TGCGCCAGCAGCCACCATGGGGCCGCAATCGGGGAGCTGTTTTTT. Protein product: CASSHHGAAIGELFF.